These 7 T cell receptor beta chains share one sample of origin, sequenced in a study of cytomegalovirus exposure and HLA in healthy donors. The study ran its PCR with 60 Vbeta and 13 Jbeta primers. Data came from immunoSEQ multiplex PCR; TCRdb stores just in-frame clones and leaves some out. The table shows roughly 130,000 clones, with 75% to 90% occurring only once. The material sequenced was PBMCs. The receptor source for this set is a male donor in good health and CMV-seronegative.

V and J are TRBV10-1 and TRBJ2-1; D is undetermined. Deletions cut 2 bases from V and 0 bases from J, with 8 bases between. The germline CDR1 and CDR2 sequences are WNHNN and SYGVQD (reference sequence). This CDR3 region has 15 residues. This chain's CDR3 is CASSESPSSYNEQFF. The CDR3, as DNA: TGCGCCAGCAGTGAGAGCCCTAGCTCCTACAATGAGCAGTTCTTC.

V and J are TRBV5-1 and TRBJ2-5; TRBD1 aligns across 11 bases. The CDR3 consists of 16 residues. V dropped 1 base and J dropped 2; count of bases not matched to a gene: 4. Germline CDR1 is SGHRS and CDR2 is YFSETQ. CDR3 amino acids: CASSLNGQGAQETQYF. The CDR3 nucleotides are TGCGCCAGCAGCTTGAATGGACAGGGGGCGCAAGAGACCCAGTACTTC.

V is TRBV10-3 and J is TRBJ2-7; 8 bases align to TRBD1. Germline assignment: CDR1 ENHRY and CDR2 SYGVKD. The CDR3 has 13 amino acids. V was pared by 7 bases and J by 5 bases, with 7 bases of the junction left unmatched. The CDR3 loop is CAINLDRAHEQYF. The DNA of the CDR3 is TGTGCCATCAACCTGGACAGGGCCCACGAGCAGTACTTC.

This sequence joins TRBV18 and TRBJ1-4; possible D gene TRBD1, 5 bases. V lost 11 bases to trimming and J lost 1 base, with 11 bases between them. The CDR3 has 13 amino acids. Germline V gene sequence: CDR1 KGHSH, CDR2 LQKENI. The CDR3 is CASRRGTNEKLFF. The CDR3 DNA sequence: TGTGCCTCACGAAGGGGAACTAATGAAAAACTGTTTTTT.

The gene calls are TRBV11-2 and TRBJ2-7; tentative D call: TRBD1 (6 bases). V was pared by 1 base and J by 3 bases, with 10 bases between. Germline V CDR1 and CDR2: SGHAT, FQNNGV. The CDR3 has 14 residues. The chain's CDR3 is CASSLGQGNYEQYF. For the CDR3, the DNA is TGTGCCAGCAGCTTAGGCCAGGGGAACTACGAGCAGTACTTC. Combining the CDR3 with reference TRBV11-2 and TRBJ2-7 gives the whole variable domain EAGVAQSPRYKIIEKRQSVAFWCNPISGHATLYWYQQILGQGPKLLIQFQNNGVVDDSQLPKDRFSAERLKGVDSTLKIQPAKLEDSAVYLCASSLGQGNYEQYFGPGTRLTVT.

V and J are TRBV10-3 and TRBJ2-5, with D possibly being TRBD2 (5 bases). The CDR3 consists of 15 residues. The ends were cut back, 0 bases at V and 2 bases at J, with 10 bases in the middle. Germline V gene lookup returns CDR1 ENHRY and CDR2 SYGVKD. CDR3 nucleotide sequence: TGTGCCATCAGTGAGTCGAGGGCCACTCAAGAGACCCAGTACTTC. Amino acids: CAISESRATQETQYF.

The chain combines TRBV6-1 with TRBJ1-1, with 8 bases fitting TRBD1. CDR3 size: 14 residues. V shed 7 bases, J shed 1 base, and the junction held 5 bases outside the gene matches. The germline CDR1 and CDR2 sequences are MNHNS and SASEGT. The CDR3 is CASTAGQANTEAFF. The CDR3 DNA sequence: TGTGCCAGCACTGCGGGACAGGCGAACACTGAAGCTTTCTTT.